Below, 5 T cell receptor beta chains from the same sample are listed, as sequenced in a study of cytotoxic CD8 clonotypes in ibrutinib-treated CLL (dated by TCRdb to about 2021). The library came from the immunoSEQ multiplex PCR assay. Not all clones reach the TCRdb copy of this immuneACCESS table, which keeps in-frame sequences only. Checked studies attribute under half of the gap to unresolved V genes and leave the rest unexplained. The sample data list some 130,000 clones, and about 70% of these were observed just once. The ten largest clones represent approximately 5.1% of the sample. The time point label for this specimen denotes: around 2 years on ibrutinib. The material sequenced was PBMCs, taken after 24 months of ibrutinib treatment. The origin of the receptors is a human donor with chronic lymphocytic leukemia.

The chain combines TRBV27 with TRBJ1-2, with D hard to call. CDR3 size: 15 residues. V gave up 4 bases and J gave up 0 bases, with 12 bases separating them. CDR1 is MNHEY and CDR2 is SMNVEV in the germline V gene (reference sequence). CDR3 sequence: CASSSRPRANYGYTF. The CDR3 bases are TGTGCCAGCAGTTCCCGACCGAGAGCTAACTATGGCTACACCTTC.

The CDR3: CASSLRPGPPSGTEAFF. CDR3 bases: TGTGCCAGCAGCTTAAGGCCCGGCCCTCCATCTGGCACTGAAGCTTTCTTT. This chain connects TRBV7-3 to TRBJ1-1; unclear D gene. The CDR3 spans 17 residues. Trimming removed 1 base at V and 4 bases at J, with 19 bases between. Germline V gene lookup returns CDR1 SGHTA and CDR2 FQGTGA.

The CDR3: CASMSGWHQPQHF. In DNA, the CDR3 is TGTGCCAGCATGTCCGGCTGGCATCAGCCCCAGCATTTT. The chain carries TRBV28 and TRBJ1-5; D is unresolved. This CDR3 is built from 13 residues. Germline V gene sequence: CDR1 MDHEN, CDR2 SYDVKM. V lost 7 bases and J lost 5, with 12 bases in between.

The chain uses TRBV27 and TRBJ2-3; D unclear. The germline V gene encodes CDR1 MNHEY and CDR2 SMNVEV (reference sequence). There are 12 residues in the CDR3. The V end was cut by 7 bases, the J end by 3 bases, with 8 bases between. In DNA form, the CDR3 reads TGTGCCAGCACCAAGGGTACAGATACGCAGTATTTT. It yields the protein CASTKGTDTQYF.

The CDR3 spells CASSLVSYEQYF. In DNA, the CDR3 is TGTGCCAGCAGCTTAGTTTCCTACGAGCAGTACTTC. This chain connects TRBV7-9 to TRBJ2-7; no definite D call. The CDR3 runs 12 residues. CDR1 and CDR2 from the germline V gene are SEHNR and FQNEAQ (reference sequence). Trimming removed 1 base at V and 1 base at J, with 2 bases between.